Below, 24 T cell receptor beta chains from the same sample are listed, as sequenced in a study of cytomegalovirus exposure and HLA in healthy donors. The protocol was immunoSEQ multiplex PCR, while the TCRdb copy is restricted to in-frame clones and leaves out a portion. This table holds about 220,000 clones, about 83% found once. The sample consisted of PBMCs. Every receptor here comes from a man aged 18 to 29 in good health and CMV-seronegative.

This rearrangement joins TRBV4-2 to TRBJ2-1; D unclear. Germline loops: CDR1 LGHNA, CDR2 YNFKEQ. V was pared by 0 bases and J by 6 bases, with 15 bases between. CDR3 length: 16 amino acids. The CDR3 region has the DNA TGTGCCAGCAGCCAAGAGGCTCGCGGAGTCTCCAATGAGCAGTTCTTC. It translates to CASSQEARGVSNEQFF.

V is TRBV27 and J is TRBJ2-2; D is possibly TRBD1 (6 bases). V lost 6 bases and J 2 bases, leaving 7 bases between the germline ends. Germline V gene lookup returns CDR1 MNHEY and CDR2 SMNVEV (reference sequence). The CDR3 sequence is 13 residues long. The CDR3 DNA sequence: TGTGCCAGCAGACAGGGAAACACCGGGGAGCTGTTTTTT. This gives the protein CASRQGNTGELFF.

The DNA of the CDR3 is TGCGCCAGCGGCAGGGACAGGGGAAGTCGATCAGATGGCTACACCTTC. The encoded protein is CASGRDRGSRSDGYTF. This chain joins TRBV5-1 and TRBJ1-2, with 10 bases matching TRBD1. V was pared by 7 bases and J by 6 bases, with 15 bases of the junction left unmatched. Germline CDR1 SGHRS, CDR2 YFSETQ. The CDR3 runs to 16 residues.

This rearrangement joins TRBV20-1 to TRBJ1-1; maybe TRBD1 (5 bases). The CDR3 is 10 amino acids. Looked up from germline, CDR1 is DFQATT and CDR2 is SNEGSKA (reference sequence). The CDR3 DNA sequence: TGCAGGGGGGAGGGGCCTGAAGCTTTCTTT. Protein sequence: CRGEGPEAFF.

The count of this clone is one. The rearrangement uses TRBV4-3 and TRBJ2-7, with 10 positions matching TRBD1. Per germline, CDR1 LGHNA and CDR2 YSLEER. This CDR3 region has 17 residues. Trimming took 0 bases from V and 3 from J; bases not matched to a gene: 8. The CDR3 protein is CASSQDPLGTGVYEQYF. CDR3 nucleotide sequence: TGCGCCAGCAGCCAAGATCCATTGGGGACAGGGGTCTACGAGCAGTACTTC.

The chain uses TRBV5-1 and TRBJ2-2, with D tentatively TRBD1 (6 bases). Germline CDR1 and CDR2: SGHRS and YFSETQ. Trimming stripped 4 bases from V and 9 bases from J, with 19 bases between. This CDR3 contains 15 residues. The CDR3 loop is CASSPGTSQRRELFF. The CDR3 region has the DNA TGCGCCAGCAGCCCCGGGACATCCCAGCGCAGGGAGCTGTTTTTT.

The chain combines TRBV28 with TRBJ1-2; D remains unclear. V was pared by 7 bases and J by 0 bases, with 6 bases between. The germline gives CDR1 MDHEN, CDR2 SYDVKM. The CDR3 loop spans 12 amino acids. Here the CDR3 DNA reads TGTGCCAGCATAACAGCTAACTATGGCTACACCTTC. Translating it yields CASITANYGYTF.

The gene calls are TRBV5-5 and TRBJ2-7; 13 bases agree with TRBD2. Looked up from germline, CDR1 is SGHKS and CDR2 is YYEKEE (reference sequence). This CDR3 is 15 amino acids long. Germline trimming cut 3 bases from V and 7 bases from J; bases unmatched to any gene: 7. The CDR3 DNA reads TGTGCCAGCAGCTCCGGACTAGCGGGAGTGTATGAGCAGTACTTC. This codes for CASSSGLAGVYEQYF.

This sequence joins TRBV19 and TRBJ2-1; 9 positions agree with TRBD2. V gave up 7 bases and J gave up 9 bases; unmatched junction bases: 10. This CDR3 has 14 amino acids. Germline lookup yields CDR1 LNHDA and CDR2 SQIVND (reference sequence). In DNA, the CDR3 is TGTGCCAGTACCCAGCTTCAGACTAGCGGTGAGCAGTTCTTC. This encodes CASTQLQTSGEQFF.

In DNA, the CDR3 is TGCGCCAGCAGTGCGGGAAGCTCTGGGGCCAACGTCCTGACTTTC. Translated, it gives CASSAGSSGANVLTF. The chain is built from TRBV5-1 and TRBJ2-6, with D possibly TRBD2 on 6 matching bases. The CDR3 has 15 residues. Looked up from germline, CDR1 is SGHRS and CDR2 is YFSETQ. The V end was cut by 5 bases, the J end by 0 bases, with 9 bases between.

The rearrangement joins TRBV7-2 to TRBJ2-7; 15 bases agree with TRBD2. Germline assignment: CDR1 SGHTA and CDR2 FQGNSA. The CDR3 is 16 residues long. The trim removed 2 bases at V and 6 bases at J, leaving 5 bases unmatched. The CDR3 loop is CASSLTGTSGGREQYF. In DNA form, the CDR3 reads TGTGCCAGCAGCTTAACCGGGACTAGCGGGGGGCGCGAGCAGTACTTC.

The rearrangement links TRBV7-8 to TRBJ1-5; TRBD1 matches 9 bases. CDR1 SGHVS and CDR2 FQNEAQ come from the germline V gene. Trimming took 1 base from V and 8 from J; bases not matched to a gene: 12. The CDR3 has 17 amino acids. CDR3 in amino acids: CASSLGTSGTGKEPQHF. The CDR3 DNA reads TGTGCCAGCAGCTTAGGAACGTCAGGGACAGGGAAGGAGCCCCAGCATTTT.

This sequence joins TRBV2 and TRBJ2-4; 10 bases agree with TRBD2. In germline, CDR1 is SNHLY, CDR2 FYNNEI. This CDR3 contains 14 residues. After removal of 6 bases from V and 6 bases from J, the junction contained 5 bases not matched to a gene. DNA of the CDR3: TGTGCCAGCAGCGATCGGACTAGCGGAAACATTCAGTACTTC. It specifies CASSDRTSGNIQYF. Supplemented by reference TRBV2 and TRBJ2-4, the full variable domain reads EPEVTQTPSHQVTQMGQEVILRCVPISNHLYFYWYRQILGQKVEFLVSFYNNEISEKSEIFDDQFSVERPDGSNFTLKIRSTKLEDSAMYFCASSDRTSGNIQYFGAGTRLSVL.

The genes are TRBV25-1 and TRBJ2-2; TRBD1 agrees at 7 bases. The V gene's germline CDR1 is MGHDK and CDR2 SYGVNS. The CDR3 consists of 14 residues. V gave up 6 bases and J gave up 1 base; unmatched junction bases: 2. The chain's CDR3 is CASRDRLNTGELFF. CDR3 nucleotide sequence: TGTGCCAGCAGGGACAGGTTGAACACCGGGGAGCTGTTTTTT.

The chain uses TRBV29-1 and TRBJ1-2, with 7 bases fitting TRBD1. Germline CDR1 and CDR2: SQVTM and ANQGSEA. Trimming cost V 7 bases and J 4 bases; bases outside gene matches: 9. This CDR3 region has 13 residues. The CDR3 region has the DNA TGCAGCGGGGGAGGACAGGCGATCTATGGCTACACCTTC. Protein product: CSGGGQAIYGYTF. Together with reference TRBV29-1 and TRBJ1-2, the CDR3 gives the full variable domain: SAVISQKPSRDICQRGTSLTIQCQVDSQVTMMFWYRQQPGQSLTLIATANQGSEATYESGFVIDKFPISRPNLTFSTLTVSNMSPEDSSIYLCSGGGQAIYGYTFGSGTRLTVV.

CDR3 residues: CASSDFLAGVQETQYF. The CDR3 nucleotides are TGTGCCAGCAGCGACTTTCTAGCGGGGGTCCAAGAGACCCAGTACTTC. The rearrangement uses TRBV7-2 and TRBJ2-5; 10 bases agree with TRBD2. J gave up 1 base and V 5 bases, and 7 bases lay outside the gene matches. The CDR3 length is 16 residues. Germline-derived CDR1 and CDR2 are SGHTA and FQGNSA.

V is TRBV4-1 and J is TRBJ2-1; 7 bases map to TRBD1. The CDR3 extends over 18 amino acids. V lost 6 bases and J lost 0; bases outside the gene matches: 14. Germline loops: CDR1 MGHRA, CDR2 YSYEKL. CDR3: CASSRTGELFSSYNEQFF. CDR3 DNA: TGCGCCAGCAGTCGGACAGGAGAACTGTTCAGCTCCTACAATGAGCAGTTCTTC.

CDR3 protein: CASRHPDNIKLFF. The DNA of the CDR3 is TGTGCCAGCAGGCATCCAGACAACATAAAACTGTTTTTT. The chain uses TRBV28 and TRBJ1-4, with D uncertain. Germline V gene data show CDR1 as MDHEN and CDR2 as SYDVKM. The CDR3 extends over 13 amino acids. V was clipped by 6 bases and J by 10 bases, with 15 bases between them.

This chain connects TRBV5-1 to TRBJ2-1, with a possible D match to TRBD2 (6 bases). V lost 4 bases and J 7 bases, leaving 18 bases between the germline ends. Germline V gene sequence: CDR1 SGHRS, CDR2 YFSETQ. This CDR3 spans 15 amino acids. CDR3 in amino acids: CASSLQAFRENEQFF. CDR3 nucleotides: TGCGCCAGCAGCCTCCAGGCCTTTCGGGAGAATGAGCAGTTCTTC.

In regard to this clone: Other DNA sequences in this sample translate to the same CDR3. V and J are TRBV4-3 and TRBJ2-7; 7 bases are a match to TRBD1. The CDR3 extends over 13 amino acids. The V and J ends lost 4 bases and 3 bases, in that order; junction bases with no gene match: 3. From germline, CDR1 is LGHNA and CDR2 YSLEER. CDR3 nucleotide sequence: TGCGCCAGCAGCCGCGACAGGGTCTACGAGCAGTACTTC. Translating it yields CASSRDRVYEQYF.

The chain combines TRBV4-1 with TRBJ1-4; D is unclear. CDR1 is MGHRA and CDR2 is YSYEKL in the germline V gene. Trimming took off 0 bases at V and 0 bases at J, with 8 bases between the two ends. The CDR3 has 16 residues. The CDR3 DNA sequence: TGCGCCAGCAGCCAAGATGGAGCTGCAACTAATGAAAAACTGTTTTTT. Protein: CASSQDGAATNEKLFF.

This rearrangement joins TRBV7-9 to TRBJ2-2, with TRBD2 matching over 9 bases. Germline V gene data show CDR1 as SEHNR and CDR2 as FQNEAQ (reference sequence). With 6 bases clipped from V and 0 bases from J, the junction kept 5 bases outside the gene matches. CDR3 length: 16 residues. This CDR3 reads CASRFSGGANTGELFF. CDR3 nucleotide sequence: TGTGCCAGCAGATTTAGCGGGGGAGCGAACACCGGGGAGCTGTTTTTT.

The genes are TRBV5-6 and TRBJ2-7, with 8 bases matching TRBD2. The J segment lost 5 bases and the V segment lost 5 bases, leaving 9 bases of the junction unmatched. CDR3 length: 14 amino acids. Germline assignment: CDR1 SGHDT and CDR2 YYEEEE. The CDR3 sequence: CASSKKAGENEQYF. Here the CDR3 DNA reads TGTGCCAGCAGTAAAAAAGCGGGAGAAAACGAGCAGTACTTC. Variable domain in full (rest from reference TRBV5-6 and TRBJ2-7): DAGVTQSPTHLIKTRGQQVTLRCSPKSGHDTVSWYQQALGQGPQFIFQYYEEEERQRGNFPDRFSGHQFPNYSSELNVNALLLGDSALYLCASSKKAGENEQYFGPGTRLTVT.

Remarks on this clone: Other DNA sequences in the sample encode the same CDR3. The chain joins TRBV19 to TRBJ2-7; 7 positions agree with TRBD2. CDR1 is LNHDA and CDR2 is SQIVND in the germline V gene (reference sequence). There are 13 residues in the CDR3. Trimming removed 3 bases from V and 4 bases from J; junction bases left unmatched: 3. Here the CDR3 DNA reads TGTGCCAGTAGTATGGGGGGGAGGTACGAGCAGTACTTC. This translates into CASSMGGRYEQYF.